This TCR beta chain was sequenced in a study of blood T cell repertoires in COVID-19. Cohorts were assigned according to the clinical history that participants reported. Recovered participants had two consecutive negative NP/OP PCR tests, healthcare professional clearance, or symptom resolution. The CDR3 contains 14 residues. Looked up from germline, CDR1 is SNHLY and CDR2 is FYNNEI. The V end was cut by 4 bases, the J end by 5 bases, with 14 bases between. Original methodology: Reference gene primer amplification yielded estimated nucleated cell counts. Sequencing was performed with immunoSEQ multiplex PCR; in TCRdb, only in-frame clones are kept and a portion is missing. V, J and clone size derive from that table, while D and trimming were established from the DNA sequence. The table shows approximately 260,000 clones, with 85% to 90% occurring only once.

The V call is TRBV2, the J call TRBJ2-5, with D unresolved. Sequencing was carried out using PBMCs or T cells enriched from blood (not recorded which). The TCR originated in a woman in her fifties or sixties who had recovered from COVID-19. The CDR3 DNA reads TGTGCCAGCAGTGTGGTCTCGGTTGAGGAGACCCAGTACTTC. It codes for CASSVVSVEETQYF.